This T cell receptor beta chain was captured in a study of control samples from healthy donors and cancer patients. CDR3 length equals 12 residues. V lost 2 bases and J 7 bases, leaving 5 bases between the germline ends. Germline CDR1 is MNHNS and CDR2 is SASEGT. TCRdb's table, derived via immunoSEQ multiplex PCR, lists solely in-frame clones and lacks some. Among around 120,000 clones listed, around nine tenths were seen once. The rearrangement links TRBV6-1 to TRBJ1-4; no clear D gene. Sequences were obtained from blood. The origin of this receptor is a woman between 70 and 85 years old in good health. The CDR3 sequence: CASSERGEKLFF. The CDR3 DNA is TGTGCCAGCAGTGAAAGAGGTGAAAAACTGTTTTTT.